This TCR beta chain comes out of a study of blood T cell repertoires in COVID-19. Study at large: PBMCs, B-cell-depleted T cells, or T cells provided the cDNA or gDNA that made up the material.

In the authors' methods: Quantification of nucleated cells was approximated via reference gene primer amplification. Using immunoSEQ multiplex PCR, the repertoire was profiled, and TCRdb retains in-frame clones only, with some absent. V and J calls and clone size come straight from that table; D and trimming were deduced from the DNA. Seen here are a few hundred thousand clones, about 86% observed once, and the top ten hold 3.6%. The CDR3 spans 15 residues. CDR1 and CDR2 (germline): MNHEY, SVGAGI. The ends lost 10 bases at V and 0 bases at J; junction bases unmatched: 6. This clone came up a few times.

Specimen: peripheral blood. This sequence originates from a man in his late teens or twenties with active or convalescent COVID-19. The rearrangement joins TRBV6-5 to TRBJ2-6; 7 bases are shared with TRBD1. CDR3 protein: CATEQGNSGANVLTF. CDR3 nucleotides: TGTGCCACAGAACAGGGGAACTCTGGGGCCAACGTCCTGACTTTC.